The sequence of this T cell receptor (beta chain) was determined in a study of post-analysis software for immune sequencing data. Unique molecular identifiers were built into the TCR beta cDNA libraries. Once about 0.95 to 10 million T cells were used, approximately 470,000 cDNA molecules resulted. TCRdb fed the PCR reads into MiXCR, producing one record per CDR3 protein. The repertoire holds about 380,000 distinct CDR3 sequences, with 30% to 45% as singletons. Whole-study findings and limits: Patients carried roughly 5 TRBV segments more frequently than controls did, and TRBV5-6, TRBV5-1 and TRBV20-1 were among them.

This clonotype appeared a few times. Antigen unknown. Germline V gene data show CDR1 as KGHDR and CDR2 as SFDVKD. This CDR3 comprises 15 residues. V lost 3 bases to trimming and J lost 1 base, with 9 bases between them. V gene TRBV24-1 combines with J gene TRBJ2-1, with D unresolved. The specimen was blood. The clonotype comes from a girl aged 10 to 17 with multiple sclerosis. CDR3 sequence (DNA): TGTGCCACCAGTGATCGCAGGAGTTCCTACAATGAGCAGTTCTTC. Translating it yields CATSDRRSSYNEQFF.